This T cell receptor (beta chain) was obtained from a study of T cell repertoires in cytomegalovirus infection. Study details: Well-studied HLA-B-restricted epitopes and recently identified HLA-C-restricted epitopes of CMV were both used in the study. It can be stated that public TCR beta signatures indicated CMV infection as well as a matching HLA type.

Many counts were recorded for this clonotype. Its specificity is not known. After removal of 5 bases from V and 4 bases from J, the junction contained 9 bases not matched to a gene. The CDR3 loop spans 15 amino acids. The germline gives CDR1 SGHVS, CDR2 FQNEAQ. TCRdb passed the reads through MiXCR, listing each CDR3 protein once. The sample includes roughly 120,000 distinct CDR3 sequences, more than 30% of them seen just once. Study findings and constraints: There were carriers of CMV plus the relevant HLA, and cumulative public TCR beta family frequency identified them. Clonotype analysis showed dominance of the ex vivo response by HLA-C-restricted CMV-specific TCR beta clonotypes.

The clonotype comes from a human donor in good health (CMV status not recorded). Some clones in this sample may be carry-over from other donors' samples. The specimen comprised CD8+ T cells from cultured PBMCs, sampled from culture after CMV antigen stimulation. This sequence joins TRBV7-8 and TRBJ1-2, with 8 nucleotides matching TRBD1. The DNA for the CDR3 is TGTGCCAGCAGCGCCCGACAGGGGACCTCCTATGGCTACACCTTC. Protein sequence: CASSARQGTSYGYTF.